Listed below are T cell receptor beta chains from one sample, sequenced in a study of shared clonotypes between healthy human individuals. Here immunoSEQ multiplex PCR was the method, and the copy in TCRdb shows in-frame clones only, minus some. The table lists 170,000 or so clones, approximately 60% of them singletons. Source material: memory CD4+ T cells sorted from blood. The receptors shown here come from a man aged 25-45 years in good health. CDR3s leave out the opening cysteine and the closing phenylalanine or tryptophan. The order of the fields is V gene, J gene, clone size, CDR3 protein. Clone size is not always given. Where it is, it says once, few, many or a class for expanded clones.

TRBV9,TRBJ2-5,-,ASSAGGTSGMETQY
TRBV11-2,TRBJ2-7,-,ASSRTRLAGTYEQY
TRBV15,TRBJ2-1,many,ATSRPESGRGNEQF
TRBV25-1,TRBJ2-7,-,ASSVSWAPATSSYEQY
TRBV7-9,TRBJ2-1,once,ASSPRTPYNEQF
TRBV5-6,TRBJ2-6,-,ASSLRQGPSSGANVLT
TRBV5-1,TRBJ1-1,-,ASSPTPRNTEAF
TRBV9,TRBJ2-1,-,ASSVATGQGNEQF
TRBV30,TRBJ2-7,-,AWSFPTGWAYEQY
TRBV15,TRBJ2-1,-,ATSGTPRGEQF
TRBV6-6,TRBJ2-7,-,ASSYPTGTHYEQY
TRBV6-1,TRBJ2-1,-,ASSESGLSFFEQF
TRBV5-1,TRBJ2-1,-,ASSKWGLEGPYNEQF
TRBV20-1,TRBJ2-5,once,SARDDSDQY
TRBV7-9,TRBJ1-1,-,ASSTGASLNTEAF
TRBV7-8,TRBJ2-3,-,ASSLDTDTQY
TRBV11-3,TRBJ2-1,-,ASSRDGLVSNEQF
TRBV9,TRBJ1-2,-,ASSQLPRQIPYGYT
TRBV11-2,TRBJ1-3,-,ASSLPPGNTIY
TRBV6-5,TRBJ1-5,few,ASSYTTGDQPQH
TRBV18,TRBJ1-1,-,ASSPLWDSTEAF
TRBV30,TRBJ1-5,few,AWSAEGNQPQH
TRBV10-3,TRBJ2-6,-,AISEPFGANVLT
TRBV28,TRBJ2-7,-,ASSPGTSYEQY
TRBV7-7,TRBJ2-5,few,ASSVTSGFGETQY
TRBV7-9,TRBJ2-7,-,ASSLDGSPSYEQY
TRBV10-3,TRBJ2-2,-,AISGVGGSGTGELF
TRBV28,TRBJ1-2,-,ASRALDYGYT
TRBV28,TRBJ2-7,once,ASSLLSPSYEQY
TRBV7-9,TRBJ1-4,-,ASSPQGGEKLF
TRBV29-1,TRBJ1-2,few,SVGAGGRGYT
TRBV20-1,TRBJ1-1,-,SAEADTEAF
TRBV11-2,TRBJ2-5,-,ASSGGQETQY
TRBV5-1,TRBJ1-1,-,ASSLLLGQGGEAF
TRBV7-2,TRBJ2-1,few,ASSLSSLFRNEQF
TRBV28,TRBJ1-1,many,ASSTGPTEAF
TRBV11-2,TRBJ1-1,-,ASSLLVNTEAF
TRBV5-1,TRBJ1-2,-,ASSFGQGADGYT
TRBV6-5,TRBJ2-1,-,ASSYSVRGYNEQF
TRBV20-1,TRBJ2-1,few,SARELHEQF
TRBV11-2,TRBJ2-5,-,ASSLEGVQETQY